This TCR beta chain was captured in a study of CD8+ T cells in alopecia areata. About the study: Tofacitinib ran for 6 to 18 months before 6 months off drug.

Peripheral blood, together with lesional scalp punch biopsies, was collected from alopecia areata patients. RNA was isolated and reverse transcribed to cDNA, the sequencing template. Clones were read by immunoSEQ multiplex PCR, and TCRdb kept only the in-frame ones, dropping some. There are 110,000 or so clones in the sample; less than 45% occur only once, and approximately 3.1% lies in the top ten. The ends lost 8 bases at V and 1 base at J; junction bases unmatched: 4. CDR3 length: 13 amino acids. Per germline, CDR1 SQVTM and CDR2 ANQGSEA. Points from the study as a whole: Normal scalp had lower clonality than lesional scalp, with alopecia totalis/universalis lesions showing this most strongly.

Concerning this clone: Antigen specificity is unknown.

The V and J genes are TRBV29-1 and TRBJ2-3; 9 nucleotides match TRBD2. The source is a human donor with alopecia areata. The source material was CD4+ T cells sorted from blood. The CDR3 spells CSFRTSGTDTQYF. DNA of the CDR3: TGCAGCTTTCGGACTAGCGGCACAGATACGCAGTATTTT.